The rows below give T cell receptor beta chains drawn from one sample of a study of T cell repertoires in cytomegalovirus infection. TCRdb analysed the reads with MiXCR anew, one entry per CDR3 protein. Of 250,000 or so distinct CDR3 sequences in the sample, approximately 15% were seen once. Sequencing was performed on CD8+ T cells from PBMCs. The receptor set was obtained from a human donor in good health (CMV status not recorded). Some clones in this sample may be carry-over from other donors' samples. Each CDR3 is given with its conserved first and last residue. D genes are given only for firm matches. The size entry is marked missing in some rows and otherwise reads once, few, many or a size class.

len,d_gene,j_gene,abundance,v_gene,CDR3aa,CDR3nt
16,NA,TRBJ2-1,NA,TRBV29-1,CSVERVLGEQTDEQFF,TGCAGCGTTGAAAGAGTTCTGGGGGAACAAACAGATGAGCAGTTCTTC
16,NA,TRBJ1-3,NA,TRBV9,CASSIDWGSSGNTIYF,TGTGCCAGCAGCATAGATTGGGGGAGCTCTGGAAACACCATATATTTT
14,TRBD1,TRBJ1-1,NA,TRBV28,CASSHRGGNTEAFF,TGTGCCAGCAGCCACAGGGGCGGGAACACTGAAGCTTTCTTT
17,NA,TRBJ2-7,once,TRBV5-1,CASSLAVNGGGGDEQYF,TGCGCCAGCAGCTTGGCAGTTAACGGAGGGGGGGGGGACGAGCAGTACTTC
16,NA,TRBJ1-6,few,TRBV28,CASSPQDGENNSPLHF,TGTGCCAGCAGTCCCCAAGATGGGGAAAATAATTCACCCCTCCACTTT
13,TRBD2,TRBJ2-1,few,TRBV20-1,CSARGGGTDEQFF,TGCAGTGCTAGGGGCGGGGGGACTGATGAGCAGTTCTTC
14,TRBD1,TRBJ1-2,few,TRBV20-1,CSAMEPGQRYGYTF,TGCAGTGCTATGGAACCGGGACAGCGTTATGGCTACACCTTC
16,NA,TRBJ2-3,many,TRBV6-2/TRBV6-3,CASRGDSARITDTQYF,TGTGCCAGCAGAGGGGACTCCGCGCGGATCACAGATACGCAGTATTTT
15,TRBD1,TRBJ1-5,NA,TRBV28,CASSFSDRGNQPQHF,TGTGCCAGCAGTTTTAGTGACAGGGGCAATCAGCCCCAGCATTTT
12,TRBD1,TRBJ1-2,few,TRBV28,CASSFRGQGYTF,TGTGCCAGCAGTTTCCGTGGACAGGGTTACACCTTC
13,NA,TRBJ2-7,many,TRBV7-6,CASSSGTPHEQYF,TGTGCCAGCAGCTCAGGAACTCCCCACGAGCAGTACTTC
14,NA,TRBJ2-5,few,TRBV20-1,CSADGTQYQETQYF,TGCAGTGCTGATGGGACTCAGTACCAAGAGACCCAGTACTTC
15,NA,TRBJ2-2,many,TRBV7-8,CASSPSAGGTGELFF,TGTGCCAGCAGCCCCTCGGCCGGCGGAACCGGGGAGCTGTTTTTT
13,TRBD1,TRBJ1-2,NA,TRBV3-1,CASSLGQGGSYIF,TGTGCCAGCAGCCTCGGACAGGGAGGGAGCTACATCTTC
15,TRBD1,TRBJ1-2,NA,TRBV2,CASSETTGARYGYTF,TGTGCCAGCAGTGAAACGACAGGGGCTCGCTATGGCTACACCTTC